Listed below are T cell receptor beta chains from one sample, sequenced in a study of cytomegalovirus exposure and HLA in healthy donors. Using immunoSEQ multiplex PCR, the repertoire was profiled, and TCRdb retains in-frame clones only, with some absent. Found here are approximately 190,000 clones, about 86% of them singletons; the top ten hold roughly 2%. Sequences were obtained from PBMCs. These receptor sequences come from a woman between 18 and 30 years old in good health and CMV-seropositive. CDR3s include the opening cysteine and the closing phenylalanine or tryptophan. The D gene is left open where the match is weak. Not every row has a clone size; where given, it reads once, few, many or a size class.

v_gene: TRBV19; j_gene: TRBJ2-7; abundance: -; d_gene: -; CDR3aa: CASSGTVSYEQYF; CDR3nt: TGTGCCAGTAGTGGAACAGTAAGCTACGAGCAGTACTTC
v_gene: TRBV6-1; j_gene: TRBJ1-5; abundance: -; d_gene: -; CDR3aa: CASRGRGYSNQPQHF; CDR3nt: TGTGCCAGCAGGGGTAGGGGATATAGCAATCAGCCCCAGCATTTT
v_gene: TRBV7-2; j_gene: TRBJ2-6; abundance: -; d_gene: TRBD1; CDR3aa: CASSEQGAGTNVLTF; CDR3nt: TGTGCCAGCAGCGAGCAGGGGGCTGGGACCAACGTCCTGACTTTC
v_gene: TRBV11-2; j_gene: TRBJ2-5; abundance: -; d_gene: -; CDR3aa: CASSFLRGALETQYF; CDR3nt: TGTGCCAGCAGTTTCCTCCGGGGGGCTTTGGAGACCCAGTACTTC
v_gene: TRBV28; j_gene: TRBJ2-7; abundance: -; d_gene: -; CDR3aa: CASSRLTGKEYEQYF; CDR3nt: TGTGCCAGCAGTCGATTAACAGGGAAAGAGTACGAGCAGTACTTC
v_gene: TRBV6-6; j_gene: TRBJ1-2; abundance: -; d_gene: TRBD1; CDR3aa: CASRGWTGTEDYGYTF; CDR3nt: TGTGCCAGCAGGGGATGGACAGGGACAGAGGACTATGGCTACACCTTC
v_gene: TRBV19; j_gene: TRBJ1-5; abundance: few; d_gene: -; CDR3aa: CASGASQPQHF; CDR3nt: TGTGCCAGTGGGGCGAGTCAGCCCCAGCATTTT
v_gene: TRBV11-2; j_gene: TRBJ2-3; abundance: -; d_gene: TRBD2; CDR3aa: CASSLDGAGADTQYF; CDR3nt: TGTGCCAGCAGCTTAGATGGGGCGGGGGCAGATACGCAGTATTTT
v_gene: TRBV11-2; j_gene: TRBJ2-3; abundance: -; d_gene: TRBD2; CDR3aa: CASSLVTSGGASTDTQYF; CDR3nt: TGTGCCAGCAGCTTAGTGACTAGCGGGGGTGCTAGCACAGATACGCAGTATTTT
v_gene: TRBV9; j_gene: TRBJ1-4; abundance: -; d_gene: TRBD1; CDR3aa: CASSRQGVNEKLFF; CDR3nt: TGTGCCAGCAGCCGACAGGGGGTGAATGAAAAACTGTTTTTT
v_gene: TRBV6-1; j_gene: TRBJ2-7; abundance: once; d_gene: TRBD2; CDR3aa: CATRASGALEQYF; CDR3nt: TGTGCCACAAGGGCTAGCGGGGCACTCGAGCAGTACTTC
v_gene: TRBV30; j_gene: TRBJ1-6; abundance: -; d_gene: -; CDR3aa: CAWSVWDTYNSPLHF; CDR3nt: TGTGCCTGGAGTGTATGGGACACGTATAATTCACCCCTCCACTTT
v_gene: TRBV7-9; j_gene: TRBJ2-1; abundance: -; d_gene: TRBD1; CDR3aa: CASSSLGTGQGNNEQFF; CDR3nt: TGTGCCAGCAGCTCTTTGGGTACGGGACAGGGTAACAATGAGCAGTTCTTC
v_gene: TRBV5-1; j_gene: TRBJ2-3; abundance: -; d_gene: -; CDR3aa: CASSLALGSQGVTQYF; CDR3nt: TGCGCCAGCAGCTTGGCCCTAGGCTCCCAGGGTGTCACGCAGTATTTT
v_gene: TRBV11-3; j_gene: TRBJ1-6; abundance: -; d_gene: -; CDR3aa: CASSWAMYNSPLHF; CDR3nt: TGTGCCAGCAGCTGGGCGATGTATAATTCACCCCTCCACTTT
v_gene: TRBV12-1; j_gene: TRBJ1-1; abundance: -; d_gene: -; CDR3aa: CASSPSRGQGLLACAEAFF; CDR3nt: TGTGCCAGCAGCCCATCTCGGGGACAGGGACTGTTAGCGTGCGCTGAAGCTTTCTTT
v_gene: TRBV19; j_gene: TRBJ2-1; abundance: -; d_gene: TRBD2; CDR3aa: CASRGGSGGWNNEQFF; CDR3nt: TGTGCCAGTAGGGGAGGTAGCGGGGGTTGGAACAATGAGCAGTTCTTC
v_gene: TRBV15; j_gene: TRBJ2-3; abundance: -; d_gene: TRBD1; CDR3aa: CATSREPGQGTDTQYF; CDR3nt: TGTGCCACCAGCAGGGAACCGGGACAGGGAACAGATACGCAGTATTTT
v_gene: TRBV7-7; j_gene: TRBJ2-5; abundance: -; d_gene: TRBD2; CDR3aa: CASSFIAGGTEETQYF; CDR3nt: TGTGCTAGCAGCTTTATCGCGGGGGGGACGGAAGAGACCCAGTACTTC
v_gene: TRBV19; j_gene: TRBJ2-1; abundance: -; d_gene: -; CDR3aa: CASSNFGGGAYNEQFF; CDR3nt: TGCGCCAGTAGTAACTTTGGAGGGGGCGCCTACAATGAGCAGTTCTTC
v_gene: TRBV6-6; j_gene: TRBJ1-2; abundance: -; d_gene: TRBD1; CDR3aa: CASSTGGAHTF; CDR3nt: TGTGCCAGCAGCACAGGGGGCGCGCACACCTTC
v_gene: TRBV5-1; j_gene: TRBJ2-5; abundance: -; d_gene: TRBD1; CDR3aa: CASSLGDRGQKQYF; CDR3nt: TGCGCCAGCAGCTTGGGCGACAGGGGGCAAAAGCAGTACTTC
v_gene: TRBV7-3; j_gene: TRBJ1-2; abundance: -; d_gene: TRBD1; CDR3aa: CASSSTGGADGYTF; CDR3nt: TGTGCCAGCAGCTCGACAGGGGGCGCGGATGGCTACACCTTC
v_gene: TRBV29-1; j_gene: TRBJ1-1; abundance: once; d_gene: -; CDR3aa: CSVVRVLNTEAFF; CDR3nt: TGCAGCGTTGTCAGGGTACTGAACACTGAAGCTTTCTTT
v_gene: TRBV5-1; j_gene: TRBJ2-1; abundance: -; d_gene: TRBD2; CDR3aa: CASTGTSGSEQFF; CDR3nt: TGCGCCAGTACCGGGACTAGCGGTAGTGAGCAGTTCTTC
v_gene: TRBV7-6; j_gene: TRBJ2-2; abundance: -; d_gene: TRBD2; CDR3aa: CASSLQRGGLGELFF; CDR3nt: TGTGCCAGCAGCTTGCAGCGGGGGGGCCTCGGGGAGCTGTTTTTT
v_gene: TRBV30; j_gene: TRBJ2-1; abundance: -; d_gene: -; CDR3aa: CAWSSSYNEQFF; CDR3nt: TGTGCCTGGTCCAGTTCCTACAATGAGCAGTTCTTC
v_gene: TRBV19; j_gene: TRBJ1-1; abundance: -; d_gene: -; CDR3aa: CASSVPLLYRELGTEAFF; CDR3nt: TGTGCCAGTAGTGTCCCCCTCCTATACAGGGAATTGGGCACTGAAGCTTTCTTT
v_gene: TRBV6-4; j_gene: TRBJ2-6; abundance: -; d_gene: TRBD2; CDR3aa: CASSATSVPGANGLTF; CDR3nt: TGTGCCAGCAGTGCCACTAGCGTGCCTGGGGCCAACGGCCTGACTTTC
v_gene: TRBV6-1; j_gene: TRBJ1-5; abundance: -; d_gene: TRBD1; CDR3aa: CASSNAGTGTEPQHF; CDR3nt: TGTGCCAGCAGTAACGCCGGGACAGGGACGGAGCCCCAGCATTTT
v_gene: TRBV4-1; j_gene: TRBJ2-1; abundance: -; d_gene: TRBD2; CDR3aa: CASSQGPTSGGVKYNEQFF; CDR3nt: TGCGCCAGCAGCCAAGGGCCGACTAGCGGGGGGGTGAAGTACAATGAGCAGTTCTTC
v_gene: TRBV29-1; j_gene: TRBJ2-5; abundance: -; d_gene: -; CDR3aa: CSVEGPGNQETQYF; CDR3nt: TGCAGCGTCGAAGGCCCGGGGAACCAAGAGACCCAGTACTTC
v_gene: TRBV7-3; j_gene: TRBJ2-3; abundance: -; d_gene: TRBD2; CDR3aa: CASSLAGGADTQYF; CDR3nt: TGTGCCAGCAGCTTGGCGGGGGGAGCAGATACGCAGTATTTT
v_gene: TRBV5-5; j_gene: TRBJ2-7; abundance: -; d_gene: -; CDR3aa: CASRNERGSNEQYF; CDR3nt: TGTGCCAGCAGAAATGAAAGGGGGAGTAACGAGCAGTACTTC
v_gene: TRBV5-1; j_gene: TRBJ2-5; abundance: -; d_gene: TRBD2; CDR3aa: CASSPWGTRTSGAQETQYF; CDR3nt: TGCGCCAGCAGCCCTTGGGGGACGAGGACTAGCGGGGCCCAAGAGACCCAGTACTTC
v_gene: TRBV6-6; j_gene: TRBJ1-4; abundance: -; d_gene: TRBD1; CDR3aa: CASSFLGQGRNEKLFF; CDR3nt: TGTGCCAGCAGTTTTCTTGGACAGGGACGTAATGAAAAACTGTTTTTT
v_gene: TRBV5-1; j_gene: TRBJ1-6; abundance: -; d_gene: TRBD1; CDR3aa: CASSLRSDRVNSPLHF; CDR3nt: TGCGCCAGCAGCTTACGCTCGGACAGGGTTAATTCACCCCTCCACTTT
v_gene: TRBV14; j_gene: TRBJ1-1; abundance: -; d_gene: -; CDR3aa: CASSQGKFRDGLNTEAFF; CDR3nt: TGTGCCAGCAGCCAAGGAAAGTTCAGGGATGGTTTGAACACTGAAGCTTTCTTT
v_gene: TRBV27; j_gene: TRBJ1-6; abundance: -; d_gene: -; CDR3aa: CASSLSGDSPLHF; CDR3nt: TGTGCCAGCAGTTTAAGCGGGGATTCACCCCTCCACTTT
v_gene: TRBV5-1; j_gene: TRBJ1-2; abundance: -; d_gene: -; CDR3aa: CASSFQEEGYTF; CDR3nt: TGCGCCAGCAGCTTCCAGGAGGAAGGCTACACCTTC
v_gene: TRBV5-4; j_gene: TRBJ1-3; abundance: once; d_gene: -; CDR3aa: CASSLGGIRNTIYF; CDR3nt: TGTGCCAGCAGCTTGGGAGGGATCAGAAACACCATATATTTT
v_gene: TRBV5-4; j_gene: TRBJ1-6; abundance: -; d_gene: TRBD1; CDR3aa: CASSPQTGPNSPLHF; CDR3nt: TGTGCCAGCAGCCCCCAGACAGGGCCTAATTCACCCCTCCACTTT
v_gene: TRBV2; j_gene: TRBJ1-6; abundance: few; d_gene: TRBD1; CDR3aa: CASQDRANSPLHF; CDR3nt: TGTGCCAGTCAGGACAGGGCGAATTCACCCCTCCACTTT
v_gene: TRBV9; j_gene: TRBJ2-3; abundance: -; d_gene: TRBD2; CDR3aa: CASSGLAGGSTDTQYF; CDR3nt: TGTGCCAGCAGCGGACTAGCGGGGGGAAGCACAGATACGCAGTATTTT